Sequencing of this T cell receptor (beta chain) was carried out in a study of T cell changes during pregnancy in multiple sclerosis. Profiled with immunoSEQ multiplex PCR; TCRdb holds only in-frame clones, not every one. Of roughly 90,000 clones in the sample, approximately 92% were seen once. V lost 4 bases to trimming and J lost 7 bases; unmatched junction nucleotides: 4. This CDR3 comprises 12 residues. The germline gives CDR1 SGHTS, CDR2 YDEGEE. This clonotype originated in a female donor with multiple sclerosis, enrolled in a pregnancy study. Sequenced material: peripheral blood, taken in the first trimester of pregnancy. V is TRBV5-8 and J is TRBJ1-1, with 7 bases fitting TRBD1. The CDR3 here is CASSRGTVEAFF. CDR3 coding DNA: TGTGCCAGCAGCCGAGGGACAGTTGAAGCTTTCTTT.